Sequencing of this T cell receptor (beta chain) was carried out in a study of cytomegalovirus exposure and HLA in healthy donors. Study-wide results and limits: Beyond CMV serostatus, there was no information to go on about immune exposure. Previous analysis showed most TCR beta V segments were productive about 90% or about 30% of the time. Trimming of TCR beta V- and J-genes showed a link, identified in a later analysis, to a missense DCLRE1C variant.

PCR amplification relied on 60 Vbeta primers (plus 13 Jbeta primers). Libraries were prepared by immunoSEQ multiplex PCR; TCRdb keeps only in-frame clonotypes and omits some of them. The sample includes some 78,000 clones, over 70% of them seen just once. This CDR3 has 14 amino acids. Germline CDR1 MGHDK, CDR2 SYGVNS. The trim removed 6 bases at V and 7 bases at J, leaving 5 bases unmatched. This clone came up once. As yet, its antigen is unknown. The clonotype comes from a man aged 45-65 years in good health and CMV-seropositive. The chain couples TRBV25-1 to TRBJ1-6, with 8 bases lining up with TRBD1. Sequencing input: PBMCs. The CDR3 loop is CASSIGQGNSPLHF. The CDR3 bases are TGTGCCAGCAGCATAGGACAGGGAAATTCACCCCTCCACTTT.